Listed below are T cell receptor beta chains from one sample, sequenced in a study of post-analysis software for immune sequencing data. From the PCR reads, TCRdb called clonotypes with MiXCR, one entry per CDR3 protein. The data hold roughly 870,000 distinct CDR3 sequences, with 53% observed a single time. The material sequenced was blood. These receptor sequences come from a girl aged 5-17 years with multiple sclerosis. Both conserved end residues are part of each CDR3. The D gene is left open where the match is weak. Clone size is given for some rows only: seen once, a few or many times, or a class if the clone is expanded.

j_call,d_call,v_call,clone_size,cdr3_aa,cdr3_nt
TRBJ2-3,TRBD2,TRBV20-1,-,CSVRPPRGGSPDTQYF,TGCAGTGTTAGACCTCCGCGCGGGGGGAGTCCAGATACGCAGTATTTT
TRBJ2-1,-,TRBV29-1,-,CSVEGVANEQFF,TGCAGCGTTGAAGGGGTGGCCAATGAGCAGTTCTTC
TRBJ1-1,-,TRBV29-1,once,CSVHRDVGRENTEAFF,TGCAGCGTTCACCGCGACGTTGGCAGGGAAAACACTGAAGCTTTCTTT
TRBJ2-5,TRBD2,TRBV5-1,-,CASSLPAVGREGTQYF,TGCGCCAGCAGCCTGCCAGCAGTAGGGAGGGAAGGGACCCAGTACTTC
TRBJ2-2,-,TRBV15,-,CATSRVIGLGGELFF,TGTGCCACCAGCAGAGTGATAGGGTTAGGCGGGGAGCTGTTTTTT
TRBJ2-3,-,TRBV7-9,few,CASRSRDIGSTDTQYF,TGTGCCAGCAGATCCCGGGACATCGGATCCACAGATACGCAGTATTTT
TRBJ2-7,-,TRBV20-1,-,CSANFAESSYEQYF,TGCAGTGCTAACTTCGCGGAGAGCTCCTACGAGCAGTACTTC
TRBJ2-5,TRBD1,TRBV27,-,CASSSLRDSYQETQYF,TGTGCCAGCAGTTCCCTCCGGGACAGTTATCAAGAGACCCAGTACTTC
TRBJ2-1,TRBD2,TRBV4-1,few,CASSRPTSGRGNEQFF,TGCGCCAGCAGCCGACCGACTAGCGGGAGAGGTAATGAGCAGTTCTTC
TRBJ2-1,-,TRBV5-1,-,CASSLDSLYNEQFF,TGCGCCAGCAGCTTGGACAGCCTCTACAATGAGCAGTTCTTC
TRBJ2-1,-,TRBV20-1,-,CSARQVSSYNEQFF,TGCAGTGCTCGTCAGGTTAGCTCCTACAATGAGCAGTTCTTC
TRBJ1-2,-,TRBV25-1,-,CASSGQGRNYGYTF,TGTGCCAGCAGTGGCCAGGGGAGGAACTATGGCTACACCTTC
TRBJ2-2,TRBD1,TRBV24-1,-,CATSPSGTGGRTGELFF,TGTGCCACCAGTCCCTCCGGGACAGGGGGTAGGACCGGGGAGCTGTTTTTT
TRBJ1-2,-,TRBV6-4,few,CASSDSTEGYGYTF,TGTGCCAGCAGTGACTCGACAGAAGGCTATGGCTACACCTTC
TRBJ2-5,-,TRBV5-5,-,CASSLKFTYQETQYF,TGTGCCAGCAGCTTGAAGTTTACGTACCAAGAGACCCAGTACTTC
TRBJ2-5,-,TRBV5-1,-,CASSPGYGGETQYF,TGCGCCAGCAGCCCCGGGTATGGGGGAGAGACCCAGTACTTC
TRBJ2-5,-,TRBV5-1,-,CASILSGQETQYF,TGCGCCAGCATCCTTAGCGGCCAAGAGACCCAGTACTTC
TRBJ1-2,-,TRBV20-1,-,CSARVIYGELIHYGYTF,TGCAGTGCTAGAGTTATCTACGGAGAGCTAATCCATTATGGCTACACCTTC
TRBJ1-2,-,TRBV5-1,-,CASRAPGDYGYTF,TGCGCCAGCAGGGCCCCAGGGGACTATGGCTACACCTTC
TRBJ2-1,-,TRBV20-1,-,CSARDEQFF,TGCAGTGCTAGAGATGAGCAGTTCTTC
TRBJ2-1,TRBD2,TRBV5-1,-,CASSSGGVYNEQFF,TGCGCCAGCAGTAGCGGGGGGGTATACAATGAGCAGTTCTTC
TRBJ2-5,-,TRBV20-1,-,CSASFEGETQYF,TGCAGTGCTAGCTTCGAAGGGGAGACCCAGTACTTC
TRBJ2-5,TRBD2,TRBV12-3/TRBV12-4,-,CASTYGGDQETQYF,TGTGCCAGCACCTACGGGGGGGACCAAGAGACCCAGTACTTC
TRBJ2-7,TRBD2,TRBV20-1,-,CSAELAGVFTTDEQYF,TGCAGTGCAGAACTAGCGGGAGTTTTTACCACCGACGAGCAGTACTTC
TRBJ2-1,-,TRBV3-1,-,CASSQRQTYNEQFF,TGTGCCAGCAGCCAAAGACAGACATACAATGAGCAGTTCTTC
TRBJ2-7,-,TRBV7-2,few,CASSFTRREQYF,TGTGCCAGCAGCTTTACTAGGCGCGAGCAGTACTTC
TRBJ2-3,TRBD2,TRBV5-1,-,CASSSYGLARTDTQYF,TGCGCCAGCAGCTCCTATGGACTAGCTCGAACAGATACGCAGTATTTT
TRBJ2-1,TRBD1,TRBV4-1,-,CASSQEGGQDASRPYNEQFF,TGCGCCAGCAGCCAAGAGGGGGGACAGGATGCTAGCAGGCCCTACAATGAGCAGTTCTTC
TRBJ1-2,TRBD1,TRBV29-1,-,CSVEDFSDRGIYYGYTF,TGCAGCGTTGAAGATTTTTCGGACAGGGGAATATACTATGGCTACACCTTC
TRBJ2-3,-,TRBV24-1,-,CATSDPRASTDTQYF,TGTGCCACCAGCGACCCCCGGGCTAGCACAGATACGCAGTATTTT
TRBJ2-7,-,TRBV5-5,-,CASFLDHYEQYF,TGTGCCAGCTTTCTTGATCACTACGAGCAGTACTTC
TRBJ2-7,-,TRBV27,-,CASSLKGGRTYEQYF,TGTGCCAGCAGTTTAAAGGGGGGGAGGACCTACGAGCAGTACTTC
TRBJ1-2,TRBD1,TRBV6-5,few,CASSQGQGAYGYTF,TGTGCCAGCAGTCAAGGACAGGGGGCGTATGGCTACACCTTC
TRBJ2-3,-,TRBV7-2,-,CASSLVASRSTDTQYF,TGTGCCAGCAGCTTAGTGGCTAGCCGGTCAACAGATACGCAGTATTTT
TRBJ2-3,TRBD1,TRBV12-3/TRBV12-4,-,CASRPTGGLTDTQYF,TGTGCCAGCAGACCTACAGGGGGTCTTACAGATACGCAGTATTTT
TRBJ1-4,-,TRBV19,few,CASSADSNEKLFF,TGTGCCAGTAGTGCGGACAGCAATGAAAAACTGTTTTTT
TRBJ2-1,-,TRBV7-8,few,CASSPPFGRGGAYNEQFF,TGTGCCAGCAGCCCCCCCTTTGGCAGGGGAGGGGCCTACAATGAGCAGTTCTTC
TRBJ2-1,TRBD2,TRBV12-3/TRBV12-4,-,CASTLRLAAYNEQFF,TGTGCCAGCACCCTAAGACTAGCGGCTTACAATGAGCAGTTCTTC
TRBJ2-5,TRBD2,TRBV15,-,CATSTRRTSGGYNEQYF,TGTGCCACCAGCACCCGACGGACTAGCGGGGGCTACAATGAGCAGTACTTC
TRBJ1-4,-,TRBV12-3/TRBV12-4,-,CASRSDGEKLFF,TGTGCCAGCAGAAGCGACGGTGAAAAACTGTTTTTT
TRBJ2-5,-,TRBV9,few,CASSVRPGETQYF,TGTGCCAGCAGCGTTAGGCCAGGGGAGACCCAGTACTTC
TRBJ2-5,-,TRBV7-2,-,CASSLMTGETQYF,TGTGCCAGCAGCTTGATGACTGGGGAGACCCAGTACTTC
TRBJ2-7,TRBD2,TRBV6-5,-,CASSYNGGRARGYEQYF,TGTGCCAGCAGTTACAACGGCGGGAGGGCCAGGGGCTACGAGCAGTACTTC
TRBJ2-1,TRBD2,TRBV14,-,CASRFGGGAYNEQFF,TGTGCCAGCAGATTCGGGGGGGGAGCGTACAATGAGCAGTTCTTC
TRBJ1-2,TRBD1,TRBV27,-,CASSHNNRGYGYTF,TGTGCCAGTAGTCACAATAACAGGGGGTATGGCTACACCTTC
TRBJ1-3,TRBD1,TRBV10-1,-,CASSGGQGSGNTIYF,TGCGCCAGCAGTGGGGGACAGGGTTCTGGAAACACCATATATTTT
TRBJ1-2,TRBD1,TRBV5-1,few,CASSRGQGSKDGYTF,TGCGCCAGCAGCAGGGGACAGGGAAGTAAGGATGGCTACACCTTC
TRBJ1-2,-,TRBV12-3/TRBV12-4,-,CASSLTGLPWGYTF,TGTGCCAGCAGTCTTACGGGACTTCCCTGGGGCTACACCTTC
TRBJ2-3,-,TRBV3-1,-,CASSQGVRRDTQYF,TGTGCCAGCAGCCAAGGAGTGAGGCGGGATACGCAGTATTTT
TRBJ2-5,-,TRBV6-6,-,CASSYGVFGRAGETQYF,TGTGCCAGCAGTTACGGAGTTTTCGGCAGGGCGGGGGAGACCCAGTACTTC
TRBJ2-1,TRBD2,TRBV20-1,-,CSAIFSGRTYNEQFF,TGCAGTGCGATCTTTAGCGGGAGAACGTACAATGAGCAGTTCTTC
TRBJ2-5,-,TRBV10-3,few,CAISDSGTLQETQYF,TGTGCCATCAGTGACAGCGGGACACTTCAAGAGACCCAGTACTTT